The next 27 T cell receptor beta chains were all read from a single sample in a study of blood T cell repertoires in COVID-19. Only in-frame clones appear in the TCRdb table, and some are missing; sequencing was by immunoSEQ multiplex PCR. The table shows roughly 97,000 clones, with 70% to 85% occurring only once. The sample was peripheral blood. The receptors stem from an elderly woman with active or convalescent COVID-19.

The V gene is TRBV5-4, the J gene TRBJ2-2, with unresolved D. The CDR3 consists of 16 residues. Germline assignment: CDR1 SGHNT and CDR2 YYREEE (reference sequence). V was cut by 3 bases and J by 2 bases, with 14 bases left in between. The CDR3 sequence: CASSSQTDANTGELFF. The CDR3, as DNA: TGTGCCAGCAGCTCACAGACCGATGCTAACACCGGGGAGCTGTTTTTT.

This clone showed up just once. V and J are TRBV9 and TRBJ1-4, with 7 nucleotides matching TRBD1. The CDR3 extends over 15 amino acids. The ends lost 3 bases at V and 5 bases at J; junction bases unmatched: 7. Germline loops: CDR1 SGDLS, CDR2 YYNGEE. The CDR3 is CASSAKGQRNEKLFF. In DNA form, the CDR3 reads TGTGCCAGCAGCGCGAAGGGACAGCGGAATGAAAAACTGTTTTTT.

The chain is built from TRBV5-1 and TRBJ2-5, with D possibly TRBD1 on 5 matching bases. The CDR3 has 14 amino acids. Germline-derived CDR1 and CDR2 are SGHRS and YFSETQ. The V end was cut by 0 bases, the J end by 4 bases, with 10 bases between. The CDR3 DNA is TGCGCCAGCAGCTTGGAGGGGCTCGGAGAGACCCAGTACTTC. It codes for CASSLEGLGETQYF.

This clone occurred a few times. The chain recombines TRBV5-1 with TRBJ1-1; D is ambiguous. In germline, CDR1 is SGHRS, CDR2 YFSETQ. The CDR3 contains 16 residues. With 6 bases removed from V and 4 bases from J, the gap between germline ends came to 22 bases. CDR3 amino acids: CASTLKVSGSRTEAFF. CDR3 DNA sequence: TGCGCCAGCACCCTTAAGGTTAGCGGATCGCGCACTGAAGCTTTCTTT.

The chain joins TRBV5-5 to TRBJ1-6, with D perhaps matching TRBD1 (5 bases). This CDR3 has 17 residues. CDR1 and CDR2 (germline): SGHKS, YYEKEE (reference sequence). V shed 0 bases and J shed 1 base, with 11 bases lying between them. The CDR3: CASSLGYRNSYNSPLHF. The DNA of the CDR3 is TGTGCCAGCAGCTTGGGATACAGGAATTCCTATAATTCACCCCTCCACTTT.

V is TRBV5-1 and J is TRBJ1-1; 9 bases fit TRBD1. The ends lost 4 bases at V and 1 base at J; junction bases unmatched: 5. Germline V gives CDR1 SGHRS, CDR2 YFSETQ. CDR3 length: 15 residues. The CDR3 region is CASSPRTGANTEAFF. DNA for the CDR3: TGCGCCAGCAGCCCCCGGACAGGGGCGAACACTGAAGCTTTCTTT.

This chain joins TRBV27 and TRBJ1-4, with D tentatively TRBD1 (6 bases). There are 17 residues in the CDR3. V shed 5 bases and J shed 4 bases, with 20 bases lying between them. Germline lookup yields CDR1 MNHEY and CDR2 SMNVEV (reference sequence). CDR3 loop: CASSTYRASVGNEKLFF. The CDR3 DNA is TGTGCCAGCAGTACGTACAGGGCTTCCGTTGGTAATGAAAAACTGTTTTTT.

The chain carries TRBV10-3 and TRBJ1-1; D is perhaps TRBD1 (5 bases). CDR3 size: 11 residues. Germline CDR1 reads ENHRY; CDR2 reads SYGVKD. CDR3 region: CAIYGGSVAFF. The CDR3 nucleotides are TGTGCTATCTACGGGGGTAGTGTGGCTTTCTTT.

This clone has only one observation. The chain is built from TRBV5-1 and TRBJ1-1; D remains unclear. Trimming took off 4 bases at V and 4 bases at J, with 14 bases between the two ends. This CDR3 spans 14 amino acids. Per germline, CDR1 SGHRS and CDR2 YFSETQ. Written as DNA, the CDR3 is TGCGCCAGCAGCAGGAGGGTTTTGATCACTGAAGCTTTCTTT. It is translated as CASSRRVLITEAFF.

The chain has TRBV12-3 or TRBV12-4 and TRBJ1-6; D is unresolved. Trimming stripped 6 bases from V and 7 bases from J, with 7 bases between. The CDR3 consists of 12 residues. CDR3: CASRIENSPLHF. The CDR3 nucleotides read TGTGCCAGCAGAATCGAGAATTCACCCCTCCACTTT.

The chain uses TRBV6-6 and TRBJ1-1; D is ambiguous. The germline V and J ends were trimmed by 2 bases and 6 bases, with 13 bases remaining between them. The germline gives CDR1 MNHNY, CDR2 SVGAGI (reference sequence). This CDR3 contains 14 residues. In DNA, the CDR3 is TGTGCCAGCAGTTACCCCGAAGAGGGTTCTGAAGCTTTCTTT. It codes for CASSYPEEGSEAFF.

This clone was observed a single time. V and J are TRBV4-1 and TRBJ2-4, with D possibly being TRBD1 (5 bases). Germline V gives CDR1 MGHRA, CDR2 YSYEKL. There are 15 residues in the CDR3. Trimming removed 0 bases at V and 9 bases at J, with 15 bases between. CDR3 DNA sequence: TGCGCCAGCAGCCAAGATGGTGTGGTTCAGGGCATTCAGTACTTC. Translating it yields CASSQDGVVQGIQYF.

The gene calls are TRBV18 and TRBJ1-5, with a tentative D call TRBD1 (6 bases). Trimming removed 3 bases from V and 7 bases from J, with 16 bases in between. Germline values: CDR1 KGHSH, CDR2 LQKENI. CDR3 length: 15 amino acids. CDR3 loop: CASSPTNQGFQPQHF. For the CDR3, the DNA is TGTGCCAGCTCACCCACGAACCAGGGGTTCCAGCCCCAGCATTTT.

The V gene is TRBV11-2, the J gene TRBJ1-2; D ambiguous. The CDR3 extends over 13 amino acids. Germline V gene data show CDR1 as SGHAT and CDR2 as FQNNGV. V was cut by 2 bases and J by 0 bases, with 4 bases left in between. Here the CDR3 reads CASSLNTNYGYTF. The CDR3 nucleotides are TGTGCCAGCAGCTTAAATACTAACTATGGCTACACCTTC.

The V gene is TRBV5-1, the J gene TRBJ1-1; TRBD1 agrees at 9 bases. The V gene's germline CDR1 is SGHRS and CDR2 YFSETQ. This CDR3 has 17 residues. The V segment lost 4 bases and the J segment 1 base; nucleotides outside the gene matches: 11. CDR3 region: CASSPDRGLTWNTEAFF. The CDR3 DNA follows: TGCGCCAGCAGCCCGGACAGGGGCCTCACCTGGAACACTGAAGCTTTCTTT.

The chain couples TRBV28 to TRBJ1-2; D call uncertain. The CDR3 contains 12 residues. The germline CDR1 and CDR2 sequences are MDHEN and SYDVKM. V shed 6 bases and J shed 3 bases, with 8 bases lying between them. The CDR3: CASRKVDYGYTF. The CDR3 region has the DNA TGTGCCAGCAGGAAAGTAGACTATGGCTACACCTTC.

The J gene is TRBJ2-7, the V gene TRBV28, with 7 bases fitting TRBD2. V lost 4 bases, J lost 8 bases, and 14 bases stayed unmatched. The CDR3 extends over 15 amino acids. The V gene's germline CDR1 is MDHEN and CDR2 SYDVKM. CDR3 loop: CASSSPGGGPRQQYF. As DNA, the CDR3 is TGTGCCAGCAGTTCCCCTGGCGGGGGTCCCCGCCAGCAGTACTTC.

In its sample, this clone was seen once. V gene TRBV7-3 combines with J gene TRBJ2-1; 10 positions agree with TRBD2. Unmatched junction bases numbered 5, after V lost 5 bases and J lost 4 bases. There are 15 residues in the CDR3. CDR1 and CDR2 (germline): SGHTA, FQGTGA. CDR3 DNA sequence: TGTGCCAGCAGCCCGCCTAGCGGGGGATACAATGAGCAGTTCTTC. It is translated as CASSPPSGGYNEQFF.

This sequence joins TRBV18 and TRBJ1-3, with D possibly matching TRBD1 (6 bases). The CDR3 has 13 amino acids. Germline CDR1 is KGHSH and CDR2 is LQKENI. V dropped 5 bases and J dropped 4 bases, with 9 bases sitting between them. The CDR3, as DNA: TGTGCCAGCTCATTCGGACAGGGAAACACCATATATTTT. Translation: CASSFGQGNTIYF.

This clone appeared many times. V and J are TRBV5-1 and TRBJ1-3, with D uncertain. The CDR3 runs to 17 residues. V lost 0 bases, J lost 0 bases, and 13 bases lay in between. Germline values: CDR1 SGHRS, CDR2 YFSETQ. CDR3 in DNA: TGCGCCAGCAGCTTGGTCTCCACAGTGAACTCTGGAAACACCATATATTTT. It encodes CASSLVSTVNSGNTIYF.

The chain links TRBV5-1 to TRBJ2-3, with 8 bases matching TRBD1. The V segment lost 6 bases and the J segment 1 base; nucleotides outside the gene matches: 4. This CDR3 spans 14 amino acids. Per the germline V gene, CDR1 is SGHRS and CDR2 is YFSETQ. The CDR3 DNA follows: TGCGCCAGCATTCCGGGACAGGGCACAGATACGCAGTATTTT. Residues: CASIPGQGTDTQYF.

The CDR3 protein is CASSYYGGRGAYNEQFF. As DNA, the CDR3 is TGTGCCAGCAGTTACTACGGCGGGAGGGGGGCCTACAATGAGCAGTTCTTC. The chain links TRBV6-2 or TRBV6-3 to TRBJ2-1; TRBD2 matches 9 bases. There are 17 residues in the CDR3. CDR1 and CDR2 (germline): MNHEY, SVGEGT. Trimming took 1 base from V and 2 from J; bases not matched to a gene: 6.

This clone has a single count. The V call is TRBV3-1 (or the pseudogene TRBV3-2), the J call TRBJ2-1; D may be TRBD2 (6 bases). Germline values: CDR1 LGHDT, CDR2 YNNKEL (reference sequence). This CDR3 is 17 amino acids long. V was trimmed by 1 base and J by 0 bases, leaving 13 bases between them. CDR3 DNA sequence: TGTGCCAGCAGCCAAGGAACGGGGGTTCGCTCCTACAATGAGCAGTTCTTC. Protein sequence: CASSQGTGVRSYNEQFF.

This clone was picked up a small number of times. The genes are TRBV18 and TRBJ2-5, with D possibly TRBD2 on 6 matching bases. V was shortened by 2 bases and J by 5 bases, with 12 bases between the two germline ends. CDR1 is KGHSH and CDR2 is LQKENI in the germline V gene. This CDR3 comprises 14 residues. CDR3 amino acids: CASSPETRGETQYF. The CDR3 region has the DNA TGTGCCAGCTCACCAGAGACTAGAGGCGAGACCCAGTACTTC.

The chain combines TRBV24-1 with TRBJ1-4; 7 positions match TRBD1. The CDR3 is 13 amino acids. From germline, CDR1 is KGHDR and CDR2 SFDVKD. With V trimmed by 12 bases and J by 5 bases, 8 bases remained unmatched. The CDR3 loop is CAVTGTANEKLFF. DNA for the CDR3: TGTGCCGTAACCGGGACAGCGAATGAAAAACTGTTTTTT.

This sequence joins TRBV7-3 and TRBJ2-5; D ambiguous. CDR3 length: 13 residues. V was clipped by 2 bases and J by 5 bases, with 9 bases between them. The germline CDR1 and CDR2 sequences are SGHTA and FQGTGA. CDR3 in DNA: TGTGCCAGCAGCTTATTAACAGATGAGACCCAGTACTTC. Its translation is CASSLLTDETQYF.

The chain carries TRBV4-1 and TRBJ1-3; D is ambiguous. The germline CDR1 and CDR2 sequences are MGHRA and YSYEKL. Trimming stripped 0 bases from V and 0 bases from J, with 12 bases between. This CDR3 contains 17 residues. The CDR3 bases are TGCGCCAGCAGCCAAGAAATGGAGGGCTTCTCTGGAAACACCATATATTTT. Its translation: CASSQEMEGFSGNTIYF.